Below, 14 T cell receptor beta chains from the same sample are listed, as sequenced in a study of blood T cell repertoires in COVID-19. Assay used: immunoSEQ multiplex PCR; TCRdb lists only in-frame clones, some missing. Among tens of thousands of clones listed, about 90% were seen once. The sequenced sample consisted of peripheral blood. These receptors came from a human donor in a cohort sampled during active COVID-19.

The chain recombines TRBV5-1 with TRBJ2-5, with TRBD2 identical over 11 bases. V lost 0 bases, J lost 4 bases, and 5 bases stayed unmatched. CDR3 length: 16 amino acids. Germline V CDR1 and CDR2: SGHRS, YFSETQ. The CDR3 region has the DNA TGCGCCAGCAGCTTGGCGCTAGCGGGAGGAAGAGAGACCCAGTACTTC. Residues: CASSLALAGGRETQYF.

The CDR3 DNA is TGTGCCATCTGGGCGTCCTACGAGCAGTACTTC. Its protein is CAIWASYEQYF. The chain has TRBV10-3 and TRBJ2-7; no reliable D call. The CDR3 spans 11 residues. Germline CDR1 and CDR2: ENHRY and SYGVKD. Trimming shortened V by 8 bases and J by 1 base, and 6 bases separated the two germline ends.

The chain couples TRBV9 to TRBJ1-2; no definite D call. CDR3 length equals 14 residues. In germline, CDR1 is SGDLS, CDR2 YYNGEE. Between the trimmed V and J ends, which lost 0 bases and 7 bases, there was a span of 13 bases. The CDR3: CASSVAAEYGGYTF. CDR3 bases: TGTGCCAGCAGCGTAGCTGCGGAGTACGGTGGCTACACCTTC.

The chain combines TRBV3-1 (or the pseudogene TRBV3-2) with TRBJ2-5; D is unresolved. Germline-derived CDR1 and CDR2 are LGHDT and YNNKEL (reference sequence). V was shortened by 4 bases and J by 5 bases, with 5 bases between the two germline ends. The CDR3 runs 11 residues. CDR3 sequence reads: CASSRHETQYF. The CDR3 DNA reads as TGTGCCAGCAGCCGACACGAGACCCAGTACTTC.

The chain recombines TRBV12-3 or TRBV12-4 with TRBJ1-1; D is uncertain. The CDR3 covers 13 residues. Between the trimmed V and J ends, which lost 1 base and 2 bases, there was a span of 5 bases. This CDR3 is CASSLGLNTEAFF. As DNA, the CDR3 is TGTGCCAGCAGTTTAGGTCTAAACACTGAAGCTTTCTTT.

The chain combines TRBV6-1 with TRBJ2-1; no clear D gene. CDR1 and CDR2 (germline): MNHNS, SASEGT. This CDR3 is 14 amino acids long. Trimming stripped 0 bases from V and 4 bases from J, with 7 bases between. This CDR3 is CASSEALYYNEQFF. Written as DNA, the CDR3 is TGTGCCAGCAGTGAAGCGCTCTATTACAATGAGCAGTTCTTC.

The CDR3: CASSEAGQIYAWQYF. CDR3 bases: TGTGCCAGCAGTGAAGCCGGACAGATTTACGCTTGGCAGTACTTC. This chain connects TRBV2 to TRBJ2-7; a weak D match, TRBD1 (6 bases). This CDR3 has 15 amino acids. Germline lookup yields CDR1 SNHLY and CDR2 FYNNEI. V lost 0 bases and J 9 bases, leaving 18 bases between the germline ends.

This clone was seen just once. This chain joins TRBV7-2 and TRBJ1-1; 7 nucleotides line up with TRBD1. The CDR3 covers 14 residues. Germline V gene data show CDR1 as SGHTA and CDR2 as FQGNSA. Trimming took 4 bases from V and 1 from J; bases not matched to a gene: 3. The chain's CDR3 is CASSSDRRNTEAFF. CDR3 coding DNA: TGTGCCAGCAGCTCGGACAGGAGGAACACTGAAGCTTTCTTT.

The CDR3 coding sequence is TGTGCCAGCAGCGTGGGGGACAGGATGATGAACACTGAAGCTTTCTTT. As protein: CASSVGDRMMNTEAFF. V is TRBV9 and J is TRBJ1-1; 8 bases align to TRBD1. The CDR3 runs to 16 residues. The junction had 6 bases not matched to a gene; V was cut back by 2 bases and J by 0 bases. The germline V gene has CDR1 SGDLS and CDR2 YYNGEE.

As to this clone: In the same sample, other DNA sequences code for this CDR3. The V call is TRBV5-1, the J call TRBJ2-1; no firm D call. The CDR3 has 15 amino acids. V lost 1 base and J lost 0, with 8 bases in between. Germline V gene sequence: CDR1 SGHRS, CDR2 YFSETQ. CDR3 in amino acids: CASSLIPSSYNEQFF. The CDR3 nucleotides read TGCGCCAGCAGCTTGATACCGAGCTCCTACAATGAGCAGTTCTTC. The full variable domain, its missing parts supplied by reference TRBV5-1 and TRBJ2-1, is KAGVTQTPRYLIKTRGQQVTLSCSPISGHRSVSWYQQTPGQGLQFLFEYFSETQRNKGNFPGRFSGRQFSNSRSEMNVSTLELGDSALYLCASSLIPSSYNEQFFGPGTRLTVL.

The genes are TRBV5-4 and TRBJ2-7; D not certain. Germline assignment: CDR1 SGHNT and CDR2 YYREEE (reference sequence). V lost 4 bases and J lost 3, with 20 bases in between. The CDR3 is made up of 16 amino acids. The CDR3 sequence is CASSPRPQGVRYEQYF. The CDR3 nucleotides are TGTGCCAGCAGCCCTAGACCTCAAGGTGTCCGCTACGAGCAGTACTTC. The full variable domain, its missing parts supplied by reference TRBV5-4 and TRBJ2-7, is ETGVTQSPTHLIKTRGQQVTLRCSSQSGHNTVSWYQQALGQGPQFIFQYYREEENGRGNFPPRFSGLQFPNYSSELNVNALELDDSALYLCASSPRPQGVRYEQYFGPGTRLTVT.

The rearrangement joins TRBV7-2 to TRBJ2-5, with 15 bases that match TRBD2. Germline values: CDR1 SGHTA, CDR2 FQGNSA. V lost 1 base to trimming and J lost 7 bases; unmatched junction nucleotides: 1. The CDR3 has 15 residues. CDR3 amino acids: CASSLGTSGRVTQYF. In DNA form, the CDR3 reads TGTGCCAGCAGCTTAGGGACTAGCGGGAGGGTGACCCAGTACTTC.

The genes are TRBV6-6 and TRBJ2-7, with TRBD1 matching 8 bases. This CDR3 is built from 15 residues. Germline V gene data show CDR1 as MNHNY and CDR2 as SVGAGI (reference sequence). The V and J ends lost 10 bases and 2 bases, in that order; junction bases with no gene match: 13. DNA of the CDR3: TGTGCCACCTCCGTAAACAGGGGGGAACCCTACGAGCAGTACTTC. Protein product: CATSVNRGEPYEQYF.

CDR3 loop: CASSLKSRNYGYTF. In DNA, the CDR3 is TGTGCCAGCAGCTTAAAGTCCCGGAACTATGGCTACACCTTC. This chain connects TRBV5-6 to TRBJ1-2; D gene ambiguous. The germline V gene has CDR1 SGHDT and CDR2 YYEEEE. The V end lost 2 bases, the J end lost 2 bases, and 10 bases lay between the germline ends. This CDR3 spans 14 amino acids.